A selection of T cell receptor beta chains follows, all from one sample in a study of shared clonotypes between healthy human individuals. Assay used: immunoSEQ multiplex PCR; TCRdb lists only in-frame clones, some missing. Here the sample spans a few million clones, 90% to 95% being singletons. The sequenced material came from naive CD4+ T cells sorted from blood. These receptor sequences come from a man between 18 and 29 years old in good health. CDR3s include the opening cysteine and the closing phenylalanine or tryptophan. D genes are given only for firm matches.

TRBD1	TRBV11-1	13	TRBJ1-1	CASNPPTGGQAFF	TGTGCCAGCAATCCGCCGACAGGGGGGCAAGCTTTCTTT
-	TRBV28	12	TRBJ1-1	CASIGAALEAFF	TGTGCCAGCATCGGGGCAGCCCTTGAAGCTTTCTTT
TRBD1	TRBV11-2	13	TRBJ2-7	CASSLGQPYEQYF	TGTGCCAGCAGCCTGGGACAGCCCTACGAGCAGTACTTC
-	TRBV2	12	TRBJ1-2	CASNPTDYGYTF	TGTGCCAGCAACCCGACCGACTATGGCTACACCTTC
-	TRBV30	15	TRBJ2-5	CAWRKVGGAQETQYF	TGTGCCTGGAGGAAAGTAGGGGGTGCTCAAGAGACCCAGTACTTC
-	TRBV18	16	TRBJ1-3	CASSPGTPSSGNTIYF	TGTGCCAGCTCACCAGGGACACCGTCCTCTGGAAACACCATATATTTT
-	TRBV11-2	13	TRBJ2-7	CASRRDRPYEQYF	TGTGCCAGCAGGCGGGACAGACCCTACGAGCAGTACTTC
-	TRBV28	15	TRBJ1-1	CASSLLQGIGTEAFF	TGTGCCAGCAGTTTATTGCAGGGAATTGGAACTGAAGCTTTCTTT
-	TRBV28	15	TRBJ2-7	CASSLPGTLSREQYF	TGTGCCAGCAGTTTACCCGGGACACTCTCTCGGGAGCAGTACTTC
-	TRBV5-6	15	TRBJ2-6	CASRFRQTGANVLTF	TGTGCCAGCAGGTTTCGACAGACCGGGGCCAACGTCCTGACTTTC
TRBD2	TRBV6-4	14	TRBJ2-1	CASRREREQGEQFF	TGTGCCAGCAGGCGGGAGCGGGAGCAGGGTGAGCAGTTCTTC